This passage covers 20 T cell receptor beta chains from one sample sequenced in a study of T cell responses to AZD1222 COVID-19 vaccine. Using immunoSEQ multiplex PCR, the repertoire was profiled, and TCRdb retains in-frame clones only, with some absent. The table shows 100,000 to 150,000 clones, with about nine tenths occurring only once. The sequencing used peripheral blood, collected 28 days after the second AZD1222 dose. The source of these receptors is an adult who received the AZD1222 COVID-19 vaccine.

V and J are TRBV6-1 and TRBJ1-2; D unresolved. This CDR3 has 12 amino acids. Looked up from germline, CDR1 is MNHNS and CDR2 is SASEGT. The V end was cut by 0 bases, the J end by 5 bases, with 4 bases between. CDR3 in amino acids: CASSEAGYGYTF. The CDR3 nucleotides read TGTGCCAGCAGTGAAGCGGGGTATGGCTACACCTTC.

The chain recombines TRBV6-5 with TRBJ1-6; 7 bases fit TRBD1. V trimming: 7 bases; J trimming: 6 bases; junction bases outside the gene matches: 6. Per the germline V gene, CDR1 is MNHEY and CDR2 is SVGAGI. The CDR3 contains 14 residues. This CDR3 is CASMLGTVNSPLHF. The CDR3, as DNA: TGTGCCAGCATGTTGGGGACAGTTAATTCACCCCTCCACTTT.

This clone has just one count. The CDR3 reads CASSPTGRDNTIYF. CDR3 nucleotides: TGTGCCAGCAGCCCAACAGGGAGGGATAACACCATATATTTT. This chain uses TRBV28 with TRBJ1-3; a possible D gene is TRBD1 (6 bases). Germline V gene lookup returns CDR1 MDHEN and CDR2 SYDVKM. V shed 6 bases and J shed 7 bases, with 16 bases lying between them. The CDR3 sequence is 14 residues long. Full variable domain (outside the CDR3, taken from reference TRBV28 and TRBJ1-3): DVKVTQSSRYLVKRTGEKVFLECVQDMDHENMFWYRQDPGLGLRLIYFSYDVKMKEKGDIPEGYSVSREKKERFSLILESASTNQTSMYLCASSPTGRDNTIYFGEGSWLTVV.

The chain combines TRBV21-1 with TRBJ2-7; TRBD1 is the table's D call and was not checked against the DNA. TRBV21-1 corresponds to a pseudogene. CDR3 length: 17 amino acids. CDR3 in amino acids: CASSSRDREGVTYEQYV. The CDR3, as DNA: TGTGCCAGCAGCTCCCGGGACAGGGAAGGGGTAACCTACGAGCAGTACGTC.

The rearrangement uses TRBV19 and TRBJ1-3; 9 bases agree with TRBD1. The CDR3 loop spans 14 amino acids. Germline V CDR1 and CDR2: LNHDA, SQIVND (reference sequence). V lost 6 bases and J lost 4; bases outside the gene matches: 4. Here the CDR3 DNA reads TGTGCCAGTAGGGACAGGGGATTCGGAAACACCATATATTTT. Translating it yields CASRDRGFGNTIYF.

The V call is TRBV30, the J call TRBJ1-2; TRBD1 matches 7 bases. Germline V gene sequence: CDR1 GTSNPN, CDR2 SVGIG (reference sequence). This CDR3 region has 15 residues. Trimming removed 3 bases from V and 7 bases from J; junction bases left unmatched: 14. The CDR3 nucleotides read TGTGCCTGGAGCCCAGGCGGAGGGGGCGCGTTTGGCTACACCTTC. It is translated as CAWSPGGGGAFGYTF.

The CDR3 coding sequence is TGTGCCAGCAGCTCCCGGGACAACAATTCACCCCTCCACTTT. It yields the protein CASSSRDNNSPLHF. The chain combines TRBV11-2 with TRBJ1-6, with D possibly matching TRBD1 (6 bases). Deletions cut 4 bases from V and 7 bases from J, with 11 bases between. CDR1 and CDR2 from the germline V gene are SGHAT and FQNNGV. The CDR3 extends over 14 amino acids.

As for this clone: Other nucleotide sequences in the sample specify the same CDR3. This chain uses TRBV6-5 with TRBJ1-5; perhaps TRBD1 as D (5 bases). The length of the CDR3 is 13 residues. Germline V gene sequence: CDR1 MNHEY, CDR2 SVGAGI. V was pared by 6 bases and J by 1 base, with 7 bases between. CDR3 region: CASRGGSNQPQHF. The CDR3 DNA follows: TGTGCCAGCAGGGGGGGAAGCAATCAGCCCCAGCATTTT.

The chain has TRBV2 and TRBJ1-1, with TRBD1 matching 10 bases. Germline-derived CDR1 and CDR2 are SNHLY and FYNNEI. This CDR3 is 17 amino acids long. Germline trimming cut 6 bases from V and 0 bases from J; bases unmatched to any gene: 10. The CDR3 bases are TGTGCCAGCAGGATGGACAGGGGGACTGTCGTGAACACTGAAGCTTTCTTT. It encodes CASRMDRGTVVNTEAFF.

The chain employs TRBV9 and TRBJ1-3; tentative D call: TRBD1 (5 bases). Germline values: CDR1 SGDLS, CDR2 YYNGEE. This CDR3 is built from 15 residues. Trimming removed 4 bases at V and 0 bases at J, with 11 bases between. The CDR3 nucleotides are TGTGCCAGCAGCCCGGGGCCCAACTCTGGAAACACCATATATTTT. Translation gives CASSPGPNSGNTIYF.

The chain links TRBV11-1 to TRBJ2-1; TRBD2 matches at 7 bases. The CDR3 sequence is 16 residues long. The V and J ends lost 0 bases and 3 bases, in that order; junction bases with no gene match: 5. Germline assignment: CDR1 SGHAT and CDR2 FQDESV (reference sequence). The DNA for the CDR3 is TGTGCCAGCAGCTTAGCGGTCGGGAGGTTCTACAATGAGCAGTTCTTC. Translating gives CASSLAVGRFYNEQFF.

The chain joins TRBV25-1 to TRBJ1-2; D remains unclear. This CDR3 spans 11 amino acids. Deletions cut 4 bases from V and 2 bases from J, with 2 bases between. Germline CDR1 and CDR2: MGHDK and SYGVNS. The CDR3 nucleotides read TGTGCCAGCAGTGTCAACTATGGCTACACCTTC. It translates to CASSVNYGYTF.

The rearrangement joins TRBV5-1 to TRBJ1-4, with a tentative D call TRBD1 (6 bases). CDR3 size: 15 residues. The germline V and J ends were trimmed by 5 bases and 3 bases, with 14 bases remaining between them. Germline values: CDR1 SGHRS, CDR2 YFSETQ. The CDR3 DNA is TGCGCCAGCAGTGAGGGGGTAATGCCTAATGAAAAACTGTTTTTT. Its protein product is CASSEGVMPNEKLFF.

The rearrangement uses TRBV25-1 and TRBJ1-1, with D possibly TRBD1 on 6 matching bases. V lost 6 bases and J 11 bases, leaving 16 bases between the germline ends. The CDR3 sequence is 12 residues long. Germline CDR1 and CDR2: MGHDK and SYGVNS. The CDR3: CASSDEGVLAFF. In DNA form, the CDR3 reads TGTGCCAGCAGCGACGAGGGGGTTTTGGCTTTCTTT. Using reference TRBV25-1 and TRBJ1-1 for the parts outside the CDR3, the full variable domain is EADIYQTPRYLVIGTGKKITLECSQTMGHDKMYWYQQDPGMELHLIHYSYGVNSTEKGDLSSESTVSRIRTEHFPLTLESARPSHTSQYLCASSDEGVLAFFGQGTRLTVV.

The CDR3 protein is CASSLTARFGDIQYF. For the CDR3, the DNA is TGTGCCAGCAGCTTAACGGCGCGGTTTGGAGACATTCAGTACTTC. The V and J genes are TRBV7-3 and TRBJ2-4; D is unresolved. Germline CDR1 and CDR2: SGHTA and FQGTGA. Trimming took off 0 bases at V and 8 bases at J, with 14 bases between the two ends. The CDR3 totals 15 residues. The entire variable domain, with the rest obtained from reference TRBV7-3 and TRBJ2-4, is as follows: GAGVSQTPSNKVTEKGKYVELRCDPISGHTALYWYRQSLGQGPEFLIYFQGTGAADDSGLPNDRFFAVRPEGSVSTLKIQRTERGDSAVYLCASSLTARFGDIQYFGAGTRLSVL.

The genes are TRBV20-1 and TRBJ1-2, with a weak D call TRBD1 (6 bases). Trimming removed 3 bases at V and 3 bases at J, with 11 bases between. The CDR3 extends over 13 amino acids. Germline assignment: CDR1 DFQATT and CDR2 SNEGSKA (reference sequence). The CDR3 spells CSASSGDYYGYTF. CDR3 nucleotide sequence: TGCAGTGCTAGTTCAGGGGACTACTATGGCTACACCTTC.

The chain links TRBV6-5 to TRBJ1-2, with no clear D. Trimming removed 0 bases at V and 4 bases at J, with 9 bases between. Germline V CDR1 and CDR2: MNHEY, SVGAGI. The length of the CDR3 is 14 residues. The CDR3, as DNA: TGTGCCAGCAGTTACTCGCGTCGGCCCTATGGCTACACCTTC. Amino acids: CASSYSRRPYGYTF.

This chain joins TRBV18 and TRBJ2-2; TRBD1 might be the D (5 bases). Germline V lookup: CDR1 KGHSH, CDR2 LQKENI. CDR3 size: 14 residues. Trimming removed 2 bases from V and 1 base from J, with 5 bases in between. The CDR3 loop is CASSPGQNTGELFF. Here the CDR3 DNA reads TGTGCCAGCTCACCAGGACAGAACACCGGGGAGCTGTTTTTT.

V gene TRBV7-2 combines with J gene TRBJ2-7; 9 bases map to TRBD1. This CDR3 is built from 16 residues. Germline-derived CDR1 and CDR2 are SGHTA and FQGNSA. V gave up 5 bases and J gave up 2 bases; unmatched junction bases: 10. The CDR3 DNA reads TGTGCCAGCAGCCTGACGGGACAGGGATTACCCTACGAGCAGTACGTC. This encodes CASSLTGQGLPYEQYV.

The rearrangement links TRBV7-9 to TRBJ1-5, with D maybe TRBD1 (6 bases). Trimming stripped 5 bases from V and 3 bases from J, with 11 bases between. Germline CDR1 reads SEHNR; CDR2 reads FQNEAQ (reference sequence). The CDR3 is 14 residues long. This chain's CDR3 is CASSADRFNQPQHF. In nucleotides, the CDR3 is TGTGCCAGCAGCGCCGACAGGTTCAATCAGCCCCAGCATTTT. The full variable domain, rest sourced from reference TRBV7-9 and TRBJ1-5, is DTGVSQNPRHKITKRGQNVTFRCDPISEHNRLYWYRQTLGQGPEFLTYFQNEAQLEKSRLLSDRFSAERPKGSFSTLEIQRTEQGDSAMYLCASSADRFNQPQHFGDGTRLSIL.